This T cell receptor beta chain was recorded in a study of blood T cell repertoires in COVID-19. Turning to the study itself: Samples came from the United States, Italy and Spain, spanning acute and convalescent COVID-19.

Repertoires were generated with immunoSEQ multiplex PCR, while TCRdb's copy carries only in-frame clones and drops some. The sample lists 200,000 to 250,000 clones; around 89% were seen once. Participants came from around 25 US areas, aged about 18 to 89 years. The length of the CDR3 is 13 residues. Germline assignment: CDR1 KGHDR and CDR2 SFDVKD. V was clipped by 10 bases and J by 5 bases, with 16 bases between them. The origin of this receptor is a woman aged 18-29 years in a cohort exposed to, infected with or recovered from COVID-19 (not recorded which). The sequencing sample was made of PBMCs or T cells enriched from blood (not recorded which). The chain employs TRBV24-1 and TRBJ2-5; a possible D gene is TRBD2 (6 bases). CDR3 nucleotide sequence: TGTGCCACGGGGTCGGGAGTCGAGGAGACCCAGTACTTC. Its protein is CATGSGVEETQYF.